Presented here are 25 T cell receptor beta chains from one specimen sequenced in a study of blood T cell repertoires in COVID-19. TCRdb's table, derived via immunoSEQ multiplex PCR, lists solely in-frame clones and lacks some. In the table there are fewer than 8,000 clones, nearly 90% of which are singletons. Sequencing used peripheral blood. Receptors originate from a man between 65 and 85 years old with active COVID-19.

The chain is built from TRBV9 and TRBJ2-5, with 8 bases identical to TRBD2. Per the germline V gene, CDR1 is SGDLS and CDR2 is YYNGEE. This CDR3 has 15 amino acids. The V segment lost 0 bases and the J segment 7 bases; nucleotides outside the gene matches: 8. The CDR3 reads CASSVAGAGVGTQYF. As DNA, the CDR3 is TGTGCCAGCAGCGTAGCTGGAGCGGGGGTGGGGACCCAGTACTTC.

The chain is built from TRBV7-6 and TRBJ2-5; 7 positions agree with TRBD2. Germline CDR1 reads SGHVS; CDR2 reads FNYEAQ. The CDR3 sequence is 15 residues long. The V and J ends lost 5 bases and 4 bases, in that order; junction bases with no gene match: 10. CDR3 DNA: TGTGCCAGCAGCCCCCTGGGGGGGAGAGGAGAGACCCAGTACTTC. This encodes CASSPLGGRGETQYF.

CDR3 coding DNA: TGTGCCAGTAGTAGAGAACTAGCGGGGAGACCTAACACCGGGGAGCTGTTTTTT. This sequence encodes CASSRELAGRPNTGELFF. The chain links TRBV19 to TRBJ2-2; TRBD2 aligns across 10 bases. J lost 2 bases, V lost 4 bases, and 10 bases had no gene match. The CDR3 runs 18 residues. Germline loops: CDR1 LNHDA, CDR2 SQIVND (reference sequence).

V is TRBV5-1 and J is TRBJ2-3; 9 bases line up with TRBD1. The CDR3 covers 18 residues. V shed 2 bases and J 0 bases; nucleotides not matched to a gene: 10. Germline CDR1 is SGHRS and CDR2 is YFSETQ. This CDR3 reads CASSFYPGQGTSTDTQYF. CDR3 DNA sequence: TGCGCCAGCAGCTTTTATCCGGGACAGGGTACTAGCACAGATACGCAGTATTTT.

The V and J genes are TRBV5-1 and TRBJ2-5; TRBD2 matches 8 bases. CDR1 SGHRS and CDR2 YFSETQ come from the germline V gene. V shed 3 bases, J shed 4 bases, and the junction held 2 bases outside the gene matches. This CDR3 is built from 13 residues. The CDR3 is CASSSGGLETQYF. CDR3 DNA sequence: TGCGCCAGCAGCTCGGGGGGGTTAGAGACCCAGTACTTC.

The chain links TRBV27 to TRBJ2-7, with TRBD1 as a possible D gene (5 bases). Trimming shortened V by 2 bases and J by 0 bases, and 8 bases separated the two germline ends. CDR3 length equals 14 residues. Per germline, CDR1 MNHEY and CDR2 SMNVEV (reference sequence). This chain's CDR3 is CASSLGASSYEQYF. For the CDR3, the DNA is TGTGCCAGCAGTTTAGGGGCCAGCTCCTACGAGCAGTACTTC.

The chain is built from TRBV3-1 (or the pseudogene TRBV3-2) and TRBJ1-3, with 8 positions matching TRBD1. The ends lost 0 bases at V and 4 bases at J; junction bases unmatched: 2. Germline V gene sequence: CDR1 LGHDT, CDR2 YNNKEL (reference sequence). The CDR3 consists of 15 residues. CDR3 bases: TGTGCCAGCAGCCAAGATTGGACAGGGGGAAACACCATATATTTT. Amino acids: CASSQDWTGGNTIYF.

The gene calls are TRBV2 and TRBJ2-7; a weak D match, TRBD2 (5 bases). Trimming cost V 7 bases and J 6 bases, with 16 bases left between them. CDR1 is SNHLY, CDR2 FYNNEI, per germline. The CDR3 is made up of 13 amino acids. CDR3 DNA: TGTGCCAGCACGGTCGGGAAGGGTGGCGAGCAGTACTTC. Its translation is CASTVGKGGEQYF.

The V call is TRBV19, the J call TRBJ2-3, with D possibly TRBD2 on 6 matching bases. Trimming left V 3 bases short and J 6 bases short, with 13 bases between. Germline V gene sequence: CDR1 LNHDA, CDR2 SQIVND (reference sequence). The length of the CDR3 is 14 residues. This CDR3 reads CASSIAGAGDTQYF. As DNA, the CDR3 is TGTGCCAGTAGTATTGCTGGAGCGGGTGATACGCAGTATTTT.

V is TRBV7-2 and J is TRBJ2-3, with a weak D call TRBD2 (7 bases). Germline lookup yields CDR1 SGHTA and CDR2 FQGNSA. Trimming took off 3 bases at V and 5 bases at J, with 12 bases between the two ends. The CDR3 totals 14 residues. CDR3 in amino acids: CASSLRGGRDTQYF. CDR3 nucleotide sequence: TGTGCCAGCAGCTTGAGGGGGGGCCGAGATACGCAGTATTTT.

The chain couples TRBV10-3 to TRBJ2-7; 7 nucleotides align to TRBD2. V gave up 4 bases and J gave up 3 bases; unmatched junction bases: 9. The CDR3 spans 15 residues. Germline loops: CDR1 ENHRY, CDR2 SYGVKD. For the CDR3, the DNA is TGTGCCATCAGTGGGGGGAGCGGGAAAAACTACGAGCAGTACTTC. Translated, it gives CAISGGSGKNYEQYF.

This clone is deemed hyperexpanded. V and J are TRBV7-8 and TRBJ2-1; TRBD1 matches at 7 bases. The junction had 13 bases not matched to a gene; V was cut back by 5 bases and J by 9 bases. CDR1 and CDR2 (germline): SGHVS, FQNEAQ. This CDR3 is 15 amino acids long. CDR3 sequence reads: CASSPPGTEYGEQFF. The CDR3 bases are TGTGCCAGCAGCCCGCCCGGGACAGAGTACGGTGAGCAGTTCTTC.

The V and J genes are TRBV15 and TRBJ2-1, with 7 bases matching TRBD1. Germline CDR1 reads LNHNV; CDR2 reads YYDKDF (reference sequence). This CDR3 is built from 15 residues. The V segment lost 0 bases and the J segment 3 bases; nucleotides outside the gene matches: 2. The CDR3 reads CATSREGTDYNEQFF. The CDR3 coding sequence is TGTGCCACCAGCAGAGAAGGGACAGACTACAATGAGCAGTTCTTC.

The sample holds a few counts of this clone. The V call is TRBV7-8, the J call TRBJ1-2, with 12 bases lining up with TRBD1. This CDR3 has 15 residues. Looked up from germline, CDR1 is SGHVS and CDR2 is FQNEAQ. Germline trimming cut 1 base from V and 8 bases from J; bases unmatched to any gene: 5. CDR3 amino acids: CASSLVGQGASGYTF. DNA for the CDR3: TGTGCCAGCAGCTTAGTGGGACAGGGGGCCTCGGGCTACACCTTC.

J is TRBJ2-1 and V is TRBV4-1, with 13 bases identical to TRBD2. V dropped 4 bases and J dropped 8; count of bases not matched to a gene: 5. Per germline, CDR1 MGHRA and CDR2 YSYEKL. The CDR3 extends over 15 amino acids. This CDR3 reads CASSLTSGGADEQFF. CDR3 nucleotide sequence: TGCGCCAGCAGCCTCACTAGCGGGGGGGCCGATGAGCAGTTCTTC.

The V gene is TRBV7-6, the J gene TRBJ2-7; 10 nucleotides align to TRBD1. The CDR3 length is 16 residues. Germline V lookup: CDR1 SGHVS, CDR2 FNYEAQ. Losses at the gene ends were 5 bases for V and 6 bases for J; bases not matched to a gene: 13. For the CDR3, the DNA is TGTGCCAGCAGCCTTACGACAGGGGGCCCGAAGGGCGAGCAGTACTTC. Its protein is CASSLTTGGPKGEQYF.

The CDR3: CASSARGNSEKLFF. The CDR3 region has the DNA TGTGCCAGCAGCGCCAGGGGGAATAGTGAAAAACTGTTTTTT. This chain joins TRBV5-4 and TRBJ1-4, with TRBD1 identical over 7 bases. This CDR3 region has 14 residues. Per the germline V gene, CDR1 is SGHNT and CDR2 is YYREEE (reference sequence). J lost 7 bases, V lost 4 bases, and 7 bases had no gene match.

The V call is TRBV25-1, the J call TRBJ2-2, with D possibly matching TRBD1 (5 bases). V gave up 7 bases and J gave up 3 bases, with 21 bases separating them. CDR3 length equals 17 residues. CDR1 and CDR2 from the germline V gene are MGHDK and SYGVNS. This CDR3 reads CASMGHREGVDTGELFF. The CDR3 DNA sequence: TGTGCCAGCATGGGGCATAGGGAAGGTGTGGACACCGGGGAGCTGTTTTTT.

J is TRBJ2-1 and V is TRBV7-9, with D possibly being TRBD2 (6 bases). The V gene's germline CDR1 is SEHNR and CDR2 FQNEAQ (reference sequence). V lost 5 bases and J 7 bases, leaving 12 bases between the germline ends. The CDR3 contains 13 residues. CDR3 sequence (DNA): TGTGCCAGCAGCATCGGCGGGGATAATGAGCAGTTCTTC. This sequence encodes CASSIGGDNEQFF.

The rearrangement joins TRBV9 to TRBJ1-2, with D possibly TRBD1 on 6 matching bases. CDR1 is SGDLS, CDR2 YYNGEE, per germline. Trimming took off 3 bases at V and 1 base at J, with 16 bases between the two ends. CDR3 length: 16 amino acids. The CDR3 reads CASSDRPGAVNYGYTF. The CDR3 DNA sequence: TGTGCCAGCAGCGATAGACCAGGGGCTGTTAACTATGGCTACACCTTC.

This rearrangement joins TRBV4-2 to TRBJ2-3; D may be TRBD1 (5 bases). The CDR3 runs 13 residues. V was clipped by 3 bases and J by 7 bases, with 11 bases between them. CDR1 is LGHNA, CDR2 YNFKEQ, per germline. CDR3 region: CASSQEQAHTQYF. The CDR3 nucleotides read TGTGCCAGCAGCCAGGAACAGGCGCATACGCAGTATTTT.

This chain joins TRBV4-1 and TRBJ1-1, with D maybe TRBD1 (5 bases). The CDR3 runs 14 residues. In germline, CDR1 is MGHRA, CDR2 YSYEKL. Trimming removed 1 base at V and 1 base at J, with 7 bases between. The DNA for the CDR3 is TGCGCCAGCAGCCAAGGGCAGGGGAACACTGAAGCTTTCTTT. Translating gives CASSQGQGNTEAFF.

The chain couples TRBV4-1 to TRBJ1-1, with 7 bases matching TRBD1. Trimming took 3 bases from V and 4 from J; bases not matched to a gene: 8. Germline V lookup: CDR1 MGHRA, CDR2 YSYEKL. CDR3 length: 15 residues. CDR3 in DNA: TGCGCCAGCAGCCAGGCAGGGGGTTTGGGCACTGAAGCTTTCTTT. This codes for CASSQAGGLGTEAFF.

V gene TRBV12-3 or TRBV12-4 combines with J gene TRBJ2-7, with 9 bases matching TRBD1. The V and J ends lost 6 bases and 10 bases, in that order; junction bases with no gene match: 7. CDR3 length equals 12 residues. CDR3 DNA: TGTGCCAGCAGAGAGGGACAGGGACCCCAGTACTTC. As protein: CASREGQGPQYF.

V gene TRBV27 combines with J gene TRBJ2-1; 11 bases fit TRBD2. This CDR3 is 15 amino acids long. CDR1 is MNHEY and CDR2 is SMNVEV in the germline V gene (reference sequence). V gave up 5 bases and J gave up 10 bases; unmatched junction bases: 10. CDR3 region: CASSPISGGAREQFF. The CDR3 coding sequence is TGTGCCAGCAGTCCAATTAGCGGGGGGGCCAGGGAGCAGTTCTTC.